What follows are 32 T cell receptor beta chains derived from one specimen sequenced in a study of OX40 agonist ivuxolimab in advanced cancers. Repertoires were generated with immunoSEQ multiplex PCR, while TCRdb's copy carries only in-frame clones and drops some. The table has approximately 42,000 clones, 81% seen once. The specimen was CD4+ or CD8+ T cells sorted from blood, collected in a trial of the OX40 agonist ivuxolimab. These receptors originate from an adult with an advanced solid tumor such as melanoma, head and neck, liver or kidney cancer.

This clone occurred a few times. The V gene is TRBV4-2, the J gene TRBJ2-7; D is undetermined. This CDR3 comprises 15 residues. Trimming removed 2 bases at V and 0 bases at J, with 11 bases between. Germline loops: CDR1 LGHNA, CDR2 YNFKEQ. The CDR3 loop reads CASSQTPGDSYEQYF. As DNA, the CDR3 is TGTGCCAGCAGCCAAACTCCCGGAGACTCCTACGAGCAGTACTTC.

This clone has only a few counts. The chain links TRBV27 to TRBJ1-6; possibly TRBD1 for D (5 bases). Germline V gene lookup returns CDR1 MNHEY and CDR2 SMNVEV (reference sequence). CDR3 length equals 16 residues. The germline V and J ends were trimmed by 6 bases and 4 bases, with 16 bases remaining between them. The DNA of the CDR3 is TGTGCCAGCAGACATGGGGCTCAGCAGTATAATTCACCCCTCCACTTT. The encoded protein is CASRHGAQQYNSPLHF.

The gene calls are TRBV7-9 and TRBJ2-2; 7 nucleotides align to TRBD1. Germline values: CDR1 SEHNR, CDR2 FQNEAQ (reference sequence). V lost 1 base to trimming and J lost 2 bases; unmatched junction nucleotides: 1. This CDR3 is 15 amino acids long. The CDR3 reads CASSLGDRNTGELFF. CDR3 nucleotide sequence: TGTGCCAGCAGCTTAGGGGACAGAAACACCGGGGAGCTGTTTTTT.

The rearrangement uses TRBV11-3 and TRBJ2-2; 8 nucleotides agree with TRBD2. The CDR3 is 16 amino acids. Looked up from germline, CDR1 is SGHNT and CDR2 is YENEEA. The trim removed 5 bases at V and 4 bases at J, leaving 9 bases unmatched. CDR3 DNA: TGTGCCAGCAGCCTGAGCGGGGGCGGGGGCACCGGGGAGCTGTTTTTT. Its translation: CASSLSGGGGTGELFF.

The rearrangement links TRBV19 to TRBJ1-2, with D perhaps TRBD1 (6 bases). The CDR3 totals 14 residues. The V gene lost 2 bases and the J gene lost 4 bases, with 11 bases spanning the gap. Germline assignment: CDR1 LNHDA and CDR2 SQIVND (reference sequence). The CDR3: CASSISGEIYGYTF. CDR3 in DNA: TGTGCCAGTAGTATATCAGGGGAGATCTATGGCTACACCTTC.

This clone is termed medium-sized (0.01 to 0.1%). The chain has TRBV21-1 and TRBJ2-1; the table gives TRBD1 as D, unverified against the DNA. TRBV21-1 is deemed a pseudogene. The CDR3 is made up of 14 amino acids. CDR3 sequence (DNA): TGTGCCAGCAGCAATAGTCACAGGGAAAATGAGCAGTTCTTC. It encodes CASSNSHRENEQFF.

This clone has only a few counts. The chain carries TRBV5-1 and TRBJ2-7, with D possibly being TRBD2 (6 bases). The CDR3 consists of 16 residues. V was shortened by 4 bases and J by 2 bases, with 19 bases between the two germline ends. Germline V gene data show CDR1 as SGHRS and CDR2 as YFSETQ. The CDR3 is CASSQTSTQRAYEQYF. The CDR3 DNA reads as TGCGCCAGCAGCCAAACCTCGACGCAGCGGGCCTACGAGCAGTACTTC.

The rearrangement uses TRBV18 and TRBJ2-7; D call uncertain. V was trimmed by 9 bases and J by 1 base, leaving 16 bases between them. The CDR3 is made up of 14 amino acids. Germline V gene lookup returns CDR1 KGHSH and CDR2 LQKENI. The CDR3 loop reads CASTYDLGSYEQYF. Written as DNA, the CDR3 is TGTGCCAGTACTTACGACCTGGGTTCCTACGAGCAGTACTTC.

In nucleotides, the CDR3 is TGTGCCAGCAACAGGGGGAACACTGAAGCTTTCTTT. Protein product: CASNRGNTEAFF. The J gene is TRBJ1-1, the V gene TRBV6-5; 7 bases fit TRBD1. The CDR3 is 12 residues long. Unmatched junction bases numbered 0, after V lost 7 bases and J lost 1 base. The germline gives CDR1 MNHEY, CDR2 SVGAGI.

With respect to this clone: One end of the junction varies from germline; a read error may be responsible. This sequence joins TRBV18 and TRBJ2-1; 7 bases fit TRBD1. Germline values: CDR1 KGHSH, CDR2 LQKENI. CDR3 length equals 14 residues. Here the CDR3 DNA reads TGTGCCAGCTCACCGGGACAGACCTATAATGAGCAGTTCTTC. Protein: CASSPGQTYNEQFF.

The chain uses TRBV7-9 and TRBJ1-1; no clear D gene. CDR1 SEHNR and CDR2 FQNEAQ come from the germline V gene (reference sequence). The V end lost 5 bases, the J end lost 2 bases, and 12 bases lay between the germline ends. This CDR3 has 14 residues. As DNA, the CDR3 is TGTGCCAGCAGCCCGACGAGGGATAACACTGAAGCTTTCTTT. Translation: CASSPTRDNTEAFF.

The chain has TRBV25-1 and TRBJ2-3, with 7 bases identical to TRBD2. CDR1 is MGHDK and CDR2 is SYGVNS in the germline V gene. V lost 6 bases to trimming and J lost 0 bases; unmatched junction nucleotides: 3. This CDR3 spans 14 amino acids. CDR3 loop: CASRGGTSTDTQYF. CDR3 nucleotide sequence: TGTGCCAGCAGGGGAGGGACTAGCACAGATACGCAGTATTTT.

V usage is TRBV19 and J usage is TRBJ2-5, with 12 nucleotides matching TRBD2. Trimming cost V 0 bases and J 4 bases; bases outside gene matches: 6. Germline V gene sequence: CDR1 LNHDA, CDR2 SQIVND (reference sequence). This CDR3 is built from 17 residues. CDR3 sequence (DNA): TGTGCCAGTAGTATAGACCCTAGCGGGAGGGCCGGAGAGACCCAGTACTTC. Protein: CASSIDPSGRAGETQYF.

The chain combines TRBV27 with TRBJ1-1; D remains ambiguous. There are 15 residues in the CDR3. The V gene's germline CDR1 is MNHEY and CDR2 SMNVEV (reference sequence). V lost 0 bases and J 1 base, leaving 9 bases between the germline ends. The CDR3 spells CASSLSWRENTEAFF. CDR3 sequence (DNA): TGTGCCAGCAGTTTATCGTGGAGAGAGAACACTGAAGCTTTCTTT.

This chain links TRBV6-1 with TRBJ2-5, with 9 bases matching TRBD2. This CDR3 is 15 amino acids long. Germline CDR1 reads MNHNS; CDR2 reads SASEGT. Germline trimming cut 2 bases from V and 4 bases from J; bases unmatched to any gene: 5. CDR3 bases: TGTGCCAGCAGTGAATTTCGCGGGAGGGGAGAGACCCAGTACTTC. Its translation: CASSEFRGRGETQYF.

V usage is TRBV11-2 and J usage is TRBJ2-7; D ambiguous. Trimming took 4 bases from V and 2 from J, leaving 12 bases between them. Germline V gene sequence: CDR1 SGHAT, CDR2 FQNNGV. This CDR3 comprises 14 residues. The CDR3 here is CASSSQVFTYEQYF. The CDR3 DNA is TGTGCCAGCAGCTCCCAGGTGTTTACCTACGAGCAGTACTTC.

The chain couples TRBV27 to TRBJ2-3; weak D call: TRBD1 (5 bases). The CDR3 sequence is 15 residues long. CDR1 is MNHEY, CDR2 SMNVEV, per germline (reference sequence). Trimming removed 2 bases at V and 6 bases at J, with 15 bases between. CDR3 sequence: CASSLMVPGKDTQYF. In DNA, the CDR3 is TGTGCCAGCAGTTTAATGGTGCCAGGGAAGGATACGCAGTATTTT.

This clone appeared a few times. The CDR3 region is CASSPDSGPADTEAFF. For the CDR3, the DNA is TGTGCCAGCAGCCCGGACTCGGGGCCGGCTGACACTGAAGCTTTCTTT. The rearrangement links TRBV27 to TRBJ1-1, with D possibly matching TRBD1 (5 bases). CDR3 length equals 16 residues. From germline, CDR1 is MNHEY and CDR2 SMNVEV (reference sequence). The V end was cut by 6 bases, the J end by 3 bases, with 20 bases between.

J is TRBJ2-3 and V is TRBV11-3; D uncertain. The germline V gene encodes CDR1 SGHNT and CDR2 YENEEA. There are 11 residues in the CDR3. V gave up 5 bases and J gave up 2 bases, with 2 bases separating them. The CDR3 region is CASSLTDTQYF. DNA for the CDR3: TGTGCCAGCAGCCTCACAGATACGCAGTATTTT.

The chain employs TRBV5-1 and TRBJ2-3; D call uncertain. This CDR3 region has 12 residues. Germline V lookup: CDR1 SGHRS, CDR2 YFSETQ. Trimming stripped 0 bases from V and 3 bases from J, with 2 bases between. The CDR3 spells CASSLETDTQYF. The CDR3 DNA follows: TGCGCCAGCAGCTTGGAGACAGATACGCAGTATTTT.

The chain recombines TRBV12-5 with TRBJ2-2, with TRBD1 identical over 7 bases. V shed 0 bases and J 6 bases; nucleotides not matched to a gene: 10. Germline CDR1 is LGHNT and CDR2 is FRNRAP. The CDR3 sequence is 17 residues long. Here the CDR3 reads CASGLVTGVTLPGELFF. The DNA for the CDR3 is TGTGCTAGTGGTTTGGTAACAGGGGTTACCTTGCCCGGGGAGCTGTTTTTT.

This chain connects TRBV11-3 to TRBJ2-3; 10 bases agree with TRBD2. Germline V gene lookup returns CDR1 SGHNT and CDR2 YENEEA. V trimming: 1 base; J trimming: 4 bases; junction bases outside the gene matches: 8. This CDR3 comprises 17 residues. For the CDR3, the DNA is TGTGCCAGCAGCTTAGCGACTAGCGGGTCGGGGGCAGATACGCAGTATTTT. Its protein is CASSLATSGSGADTQYF.

CDR3: CASRAGNTEAFF. For the CDR3, the DNA is TGTGCCAGCAGGGCTGGTAACACTGAAGCTTTCTTT. V usage is TRBV28 and J usage is TRBJ1-1, with no clear D. From germline, CDR1 is MDHEN and CDR2 SYDVKM. Trimming removed 6 bases from V and 2 bases from J, with 7 bases in between. CDR3 length: 12 residues.

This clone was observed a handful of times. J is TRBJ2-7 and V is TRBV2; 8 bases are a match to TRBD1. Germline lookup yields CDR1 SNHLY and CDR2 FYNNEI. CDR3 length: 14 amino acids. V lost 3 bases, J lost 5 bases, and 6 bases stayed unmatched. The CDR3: CASSETGVLDEQYF. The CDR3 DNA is TGTGCCAGCAGTGAGACAGGGGTGTTAGACGAGCAGTACTTC.

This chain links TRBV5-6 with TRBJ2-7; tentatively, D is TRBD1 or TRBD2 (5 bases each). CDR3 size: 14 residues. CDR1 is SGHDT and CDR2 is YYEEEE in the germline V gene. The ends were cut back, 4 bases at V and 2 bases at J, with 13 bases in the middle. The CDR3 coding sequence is TGTGCCAGCAGCCCCCGGGACCGTCCCTACGAGCAGTACTTC. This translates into CASSPRDRPYEQYF.

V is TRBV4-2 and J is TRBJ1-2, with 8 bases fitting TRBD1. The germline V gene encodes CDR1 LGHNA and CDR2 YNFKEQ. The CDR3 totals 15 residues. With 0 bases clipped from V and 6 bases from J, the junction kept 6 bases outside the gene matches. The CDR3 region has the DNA TGTGCCAGCAGCCAAGAGGGCCAGGGGGCTGATGGCTACACCTTC. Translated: CASSQEGQGADGYTF.

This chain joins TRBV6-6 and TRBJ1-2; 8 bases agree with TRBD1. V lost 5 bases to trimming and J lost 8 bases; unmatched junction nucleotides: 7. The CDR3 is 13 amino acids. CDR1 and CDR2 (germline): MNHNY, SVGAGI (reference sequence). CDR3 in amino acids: CASSQTGDRGYTF. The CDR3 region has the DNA TGTGCCAGCAGTCAAACAGGGGACAGGGGCTACACCTTC.

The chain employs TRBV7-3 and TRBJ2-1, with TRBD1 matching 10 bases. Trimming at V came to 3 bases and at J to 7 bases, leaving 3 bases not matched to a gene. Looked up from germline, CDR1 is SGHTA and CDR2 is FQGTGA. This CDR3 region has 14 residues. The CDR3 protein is CASSLGQGRNEQFF. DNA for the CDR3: TGTGCCAGCAGCTTGGGACAGGGGAGGAATGAGCAGTTCTTC.

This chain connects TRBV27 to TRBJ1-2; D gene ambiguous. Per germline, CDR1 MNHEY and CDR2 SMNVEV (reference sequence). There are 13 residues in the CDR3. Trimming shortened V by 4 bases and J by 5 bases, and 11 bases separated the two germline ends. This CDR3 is CASSYRDSYGYTF. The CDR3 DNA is TGTGCCAGCAGTTACCGGGATTCTTATGGCTACACCTTC.

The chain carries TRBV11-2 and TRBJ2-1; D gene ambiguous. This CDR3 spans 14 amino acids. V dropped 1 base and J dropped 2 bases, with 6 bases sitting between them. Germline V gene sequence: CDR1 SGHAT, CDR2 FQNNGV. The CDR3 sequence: CASSLVAAYNEQFF. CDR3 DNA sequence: TGTGCCAGCAGCTTAGTTGCTGCCTACAATGAGCAGTTCTTC.

CDR3 sequence (DNA): TGTGCCAGCAGTGACTCCGGGACAGGAACCTACGAGCAGTACTTC. This gives the protein CASSDSGTGTYEQYF. J is TRBJ2-7 and V is TRBV6-1; TRBD1 aligns across 8 bases. J lost 2 bases, V lost 3 bases, and 6 bases had no gene match. CDR1 and CDR2 from the germline V gene are MNHNS and SASEGT. The CDR3 is 15 amino acids.

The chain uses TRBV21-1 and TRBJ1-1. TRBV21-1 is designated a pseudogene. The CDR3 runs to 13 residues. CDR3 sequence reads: CASSKAANTEAFF. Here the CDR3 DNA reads TGTGCCAGCAGCAAAGCCGCGAACACTGAAGCTTTCTTT.